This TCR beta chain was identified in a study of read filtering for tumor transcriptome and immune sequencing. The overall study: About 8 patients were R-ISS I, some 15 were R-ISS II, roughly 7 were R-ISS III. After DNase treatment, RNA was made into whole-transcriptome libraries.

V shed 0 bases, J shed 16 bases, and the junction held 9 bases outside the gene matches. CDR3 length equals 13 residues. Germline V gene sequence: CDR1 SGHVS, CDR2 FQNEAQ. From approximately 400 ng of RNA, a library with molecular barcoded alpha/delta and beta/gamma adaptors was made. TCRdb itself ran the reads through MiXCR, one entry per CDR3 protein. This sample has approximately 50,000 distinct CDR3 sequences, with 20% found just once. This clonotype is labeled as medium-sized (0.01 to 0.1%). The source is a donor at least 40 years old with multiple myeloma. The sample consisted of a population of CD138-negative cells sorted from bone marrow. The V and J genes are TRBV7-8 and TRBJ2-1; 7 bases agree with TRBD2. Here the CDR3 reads CASSLAARTSLFF. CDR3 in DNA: TGTGCCAGCAGCTTAGCAGCGCGGACTAGTCTTTTCTTC.